The source of this TCR beta chain is a study of cytomegalovirus exposure and HLA in healthy donors. Study outcomes and limitations: Presence/absence analysis assumed near-uniform sequencing depth across donors. Analysis performed later found roughly 18,000 TCR beta sequences associated with HLA alleles at 0.05 false discovery rate. A later analysis showed that HLA-associated TCR beta chains had undergone more clonal expansion than equally common others.

V was cut by 5 bases and J by 6 bases, with 11 bases left in between. The CDR3 length is 12 residues. Looked up from germline, CDR1 is KGHSH and CDR2 is LQKENI. Samples came from healthy bone marrow donors. About this clone itself: The antigen is undetermined.

PCR employed 60 Vbeta and 13 Jbeta primers. Method: immunoSEQ multiplex PCR; TCRdb's copy keeps in-frame clones and lacks some. Found here are tens of thousands of clones, 65% to 80% of them singletons; the top ten hold 2% to 3%. This receptor was taken from a young man in good health and CMV-seronegative. The chain employs TRBV18 and TRBJ2-7; D is perhaps TRBD1 (5 bases). Input material: PBMCs. CDR3 residues: CASSEGRVEQYF. The DNA for the CDR3 is TGTGCCAGCTCAGAAGGCAGGGTCGAGCAGTACTTC.